The 5 T cell receptor beta chains listed next were all sequenced from one sample in a study of human thymus T cells. Thymic resections from corrective heart surgery supplied the tissue. Only in-frame clones appear in the TCRdb table, and some are missing; sequencing was by immunoSEQ multiplex PCR. The sample comprises some 130,000 clones, around 95% of which are singletons, and around 0.022% rests with the top ten. Sequencing input: thymus tissue. These receptors all come from a boy younger than two with a congenital heart defect but otherwise immunologically healthy.

V is TRBV4-2 and J is TRBJ2-7; 7 bases fit TRBD2. V lost 5 bases and J lost 4; bases outside the gene matches: 8. The CDR3 length is 14 residues. From germline, CDR1 is LGHNA and CDR2 YNFKEQ. The CDR3 reads CASSEGGYGYEQYF. CDR3 coding DNA: TGTGCCAGCAGCGAGGGAGGGTATGGATACGAGCAGTACTTC.

The chain carries TRBV19 and TRBJ2-1; 8 positions match TRBD2. Trimming removed 7 bases from V and 7 bases from J; junction bases left unmatched: 12. Germline-derived CDR1 and CDR2 are LNHDA and SQIVND (reference sequence). The CDR3 has 15 amino acids. CDR3 coding DNA: TGTGCCAGTACGTGGGGACTAGGCTCCCCAAATGAGCAGTTCTTC. It yields the protein CASTWGLGSPNEQFF.

This chain connects TRBV27 to TRBJ2-2, with D perhaps TRBD2 (5 bases). V lost 3 bases and J 4 bases, leaving 12 bases between the germline ends. Germline V CDR1 and CDR2: MNHEY, SMNVEV (reference sequence). The CDR3 has 15 amino acids. Here the CDR3 DNA reads TGTGCCAGCAGTTTTCGGGCTAGCCTCACCGGGGAGCTGTTTTTT. Translated: CASSFRASLTGELFF.

This chain links TRBV12-5 with TRBJ1-2, with 9 bases identical to TRBD1. Per the germline V gene, CDR1 is LGHNT and CDR2 is FRNRAP. V shed 1 base and J 5 bases; nucleotides not matched to a gene: 5. The CDR3 sequence is 15 residues long. CDR3 in amino acids: CASGLARDREYGYTF. CDR3 nucleotide sequence: TGTGCTAGTGGTTTGGCCCGGGACAGGGAATATGGCTACACCTTC. Looking up the rest from reference TRBV12-5 and TRBJ1-2 gives the full variable domain: DARVTQTPRHKVTEMGQEVTMRCQPILGHNTVFWYRQTMMQGLELLAYFRNRAPLDDSGMPKDRFSAEMPDATLATLKIQPSEPRDSAVYFCASGLARDREYGYTFGSGTRLTVV.

This clone appeared a few times. V gene TRBV4-2 combines with J gene TRBJ1-1; a possible D gene is TRBD1 (6 bases). Trimming shortened V by 3 bases and J by 1 base, and 9 bases separated the two germline ends. The CDR3 consists of 14 residues. Germline V gene data show CDR1 as LGHNA and CDR2 as YNFKEQ. This CDR3 reads CASSHTQGNTEAFF. CDR3 nucleotides: TGTGCCAGCAGCCATACACAGGGGAACACTGAAGCTTTCTTT.